One sample yielded the 18 T cell receptor beta chains listed below, sequenced in a study of T-cell memory formation after mild COVID-19. TCRdb fed the 5' RACE reads into MiXCR, producing one record per CDR3 protein. The sample records about 560,000 distinct CDR3 sequences, approximately 15% being singletons. Material for sequencing was PBMCs or a T cell subset sorted from them (not recorded which). The receptor source for this set is an adult woman who had mild COVID-19 (a few samples of this study predate the infection). Cell type and time point are not known.

The chain recombines TRBV3-1 with TRBJ1-6, with TRBD1 as a possible D gene (5 bases). The germline gives CDR1 LGHDT, CDR2 YNNKEL (reference sequence). V lost 6 bases to trimming and J lost 6 bases, with 12 bases between them. The CDR3 contains 14 residues. The CDR3 protein is CASSGGTSNSPLHF. In DNA form, the CDR3 reads TGTGCCAGCAGTGGGGGGACGTCTAATTCACCCCTCCACTTT. The variable domain in full, completed from reference TRBV3-1 and TRBJ1-6, reads DTAVSQTPKYLVTQMGNDKSIKCEQNLGHDTMYWYKQDSKKFLKIMFSYNNKELIINETVPNRFSPKSPDKAHLNLHINSLELGDSAVYFCASSGGTSNSPLHFGNGTRLTVT.

This clonotype has only a few counts. V and J are TRBV2 and TRBJ2-4; D gene ambiguous. CDR3 length: 14 amino acids. The germline V gene has CDR1 SNHLY and CDR2 FYNNEI. The V end was cut by 7 bases, the J end by 0 bases, with 10 bases between. CDR3 residues: CASTLSGAKNIQYF. The DNA of the CDR3 is TGTGCCAGCACACTGTCCGGAGCCAAAAACATTCAGTACTTC.

The rearrangement joins TRBV5-4 to TRBJ2-7; D might be TRBD1 (6 bases). Germline V gene data show CDR1 as SGHNT and CDR2 as YYREEE (reference sequence). The CDR3 has 15 amino acids. V lost 4 bases and J lost 0, with 14 bases in between. The CDR3 protein is CASSQGQPSSYEQYF. DNA of the CDR3: TGTGCCAGCAGCCAAGGACAGCCAAGCTCCTACGAGCAGTACTTC. The full variable domain, in which reference TRBV5-4 and TRBJ2-7 provide the parts outside the CDR3, is ETGVTQSPTHLIKTRGQQVTLRCSSQSGHNTVSWYQQALGQGPQFIFQYYREEENGRGNFPPRFSGLQFPNYSSELNVNALELDDSALYLCASSQGQPSSYEQYFGPGTRLTVT.

The chain couples TRBV14 to TRBJ1-1, with unresolved D. Germline-derived CDR1 and CDR2 are SGHDN and FVKESK. V was trimmed by 4 bases and J by 0 bases, leaving 18 bases between them. The CDR3 is made up of 17 amino acids. In DNA, the CDR3 is TGTGCCAGCAGCCCATCTAAGAACGGACGGATGAACACTGAAGCTTTCTTT. Its protein product is CASSPSKNGRMNTEAFF.

The V gene is TRBV7-6, the J gene TRBJ2-1; D gene uncertain. CDR1 and CDR2 from the germline V gene are SGHVS and FNYEAQ. Trimming took 3 bases from V and 0 from J, leaving 9 bases between them. This CDR3 spans 15 amino acids. CDR3: CASSFRLGSYNEQFF. The DNA for the CDR3 is TGTGCCAGCAGCTTTAGGTTGGGCTCCTACAATGAGCAGTTCTTC.

This chain uses TRBV7-2 with TRBJ2-7, with 9 bases lining up with TRBD1. CDR3 length: 15 amino acids. Per germline, CDR1 SGHTA and CDR2 FQGNSA. J lost 4 bases, V lost 4 bases, and 8 bases had no gene match. CDR3 coding DNA: TGTGCCAGCAGCTGGTCGGGACAGGGACTTTACGAGCAGTACTTC. Protein sequence: CASSWSGQGLYEQYF.

V and J are TRBV9 and TRBJ1-2; unclear D gene. With 4 bases removed from V and 1 base from J, the gap between germline ends came to 14 bases. CDR3 length equals 15 residues. In germline, CDR1 is SGDLS, CDR2 YYNGEE. The CDR3 nucleotides read TGTGCCAGCAGCCCCCAGACAAGGGTTAACTATGGCTACACCTTC. Translation: CASSPQTRVNYGYTF.

CDR3 sequence (DNA): TGTGCCAGCAGGGGGGACAGGGTCCGGAGCGAGCAGTACTTC. It translates to CASRGDRVRSEQYF. The chain carries TRBV12-3 or TRBV12-4 and TRBJ2-7; 9 bases fit TRBD1. Germline trimming cut 6 bases from V and 6 bases from J; bases unmatched to any gene: 9. This CDR3 has 14 amino acids.

This clonotype turned up a few times. This rearrangement joins TRBV19 to TRBJ2-1, with a possible D match to TRBD2 (5 bases). The CDR3 has 17 amino acids. Between the trimmed V and J ends, which lost 4 bases and 6 bases, there was a span of 22 bases. Germline V gene lookup returns CDR1 LNHDA and CDR2 SQIVND (reference sequence). CDR3 nucleotides: TGTGCCAGTAGTAGACCCTCCGGGATTACGCCCTCCAATGAGCAGTTCTTC. Encoded protein: CASSRPSGITPSNEQFF.

The J gene is TRBJ1-1, the V gene TRBV7-2; D gene ambiguous. The V end lost 1 base, the J end lost 7 bases, and 10 bases lay between the germline ends. The CDR3 loop spans 13 amino acids. Germline V gene data show CDR1 as SGHTA and CDR2 as FQGNSA. Here the CDR3 DNA reads TGTGCCAGCAGCTTAGTACTCGGCGTTGAAGCTTTCTTT. It is translated as CASSLVLGVEAFF.

This clonotype was picked up a small number of times. This rearrangement joins TRBV3-1 to TRBJ2-1, with TRBD1 matching 8 bases. Germline CDR1 reads LGHDT; CDR2 reads YNNKEL (reference sequence). The CDR3 runs 15 residues. The V gene end was trimmed by 3 bases and the J gene end by 4 bases; junction bases not matched to a gene: 5. CDR3: CASSHAGQGYNEQFF. DNA of the CDR3: TGTGCCAGCAGCCACGCAGGACAGGGATACAATGAGCAGTTCTTC.

This clonotype turned up a few times. The chain links TRBV6-6 to TRBJ1-6; maybe TRBD1 (5 bases). CDR3 length: 14 amino acids. Germline CDR1 MNHNY, CDR2 SVGAGI (reference sequence). V gave up 0 bases and J gave up 10 bases, with 10 bases separating them. For the CDR3, the DNA is TGTGCCAGCAGTTACTCCCAGGGTCACTCACCCCTCCACTTT. Translation gives CASSYSQGHSPLHF.

The rearrangement joins TRBV24-1 to TRBJ1-3; D remains ambiguous. Deletions cut 3 bases from V and 0 bases from J, with 14 bases between. The germline CDR1 and CDR2 sequences are KGHDR and SFDVKD. The CDR3 is 17 residues long. The CDR3 sequence: CATSDVGSANSGNTIYF. The CDR3 DNA reads as TGTGCCACCAGTGATGTAGGGAGTGCAAACTCTGGAAACACCATATATTTT.

This clonotype showed up many times. The chain uses TRBV7-8 and TRBJ2-7, with D perhaps TRBD2 (5 bases). The germline gives CDR1 SGHVS, CDR2 FQNEAQ. Trimming removed 4 bases from V and 3 bases from J, with 16 bases in between. CDR3 size: 15 residues. Here the CDR3 reads CASSSRRLSSYEQYF. The CDR3 DNA reads TGTGCCAGCAGCTCTCGGAGACTATCCAGCTACGAGCAGTACTTC. Combining the CDR3 with reference TRBV7-8 and TRBJ2-7 gives the whole variable domain GAGVSQSPRYKVAKRGQDVALRCDPISGHVSLFWYQQALGQGPEFLTYFQNEAQLDKSGLPSDRFFAERPEGSVSTLKIQRTQQEDSAVYLCASSSRRLSSYEQYFGPGTRLTVT.

This chain joins TRBV30 and TRBJ2-7; D is ambiguous. CDR1 is GTSNPN, CDR2 SVGIG, per germline (reference sequence). The length of the CDR3 is 16 residues. Trimming cost V 2 bases and J 0 bases, with 17 bases left between them. Here the CDR3 reads CAWSYPSQWLSYEQYF. CDR3 DNA: TGTGCCTGGAGTTACCCCTCACAGTGGCTCTCCTACGAGCAGTACTTC.

This sequence joins TRBV28 and TRBJ2-7; the D gene is possibly TRBD1 (5 bases). The germline V gene encodes CDR1 MDHEN and CDR2 SYDVKM. This CDR3 has 14 amino acids. Trimming cost V 2 bases and J 3 bases, with 11 bases left between them. The CDR3 DNA reads TGTGCCAGCAGTTTAGAGGCAGGGAACTACGAGCAGTACTTC. It is translated as CASSLEAGNYEQYF.

The V gene is TRBV9, the J gene TRBJ1-1; 8 nucleotides agree with TRBD1. Germline V gene sequence: CDR1 SGDLS, CDR2 YYNGEE. The trim removed 0 bases at V and 2 bases at J, leaving 6 bases unmatched. The CDR3 is 16 amino acids. DNA of the CDR3: TGTGCCAGCAGCGTAGTGGACAGGGTCCTAAACACTGAAGCTTTCTTT. It codes for CASSVVDRVLNTEAFF.

The table lists this clonotype with a few counts. CDR3 loop: CAISATRGSDGYTF. The CDR3 DNA follows: TGTGCCATCAGTGCCACCAGAGGTTCTGATGGCTACACCTTC. The rearrangement links TRBV10-3 to TRBJ1-2; D unresolved. Per germline, CDR1 ENHRY and CDR2 SYGVKD. This CDR3 is 14 amino acids long. Trimming cost V 4 bases and J 6 bases, with 15 bases left between them.